This T cell receptor beta chain is drawn from a study of blood T cell repertoires in COVID-19. Study summary: Collection of acute and convalescent COVID-19 samples took place in the United States, Italy and Spain. In each case, the material was cDNA or gDNA derived from T cells, B-cell-depleted T cells, or PBMCs.

How the authors handled the data: By means of reference gene primer amplification, nucleated cell counts were estimated. Some clones are missing from TCRdb's copy, which holds only in-frame ones; the method was immunoSEQ multiplex PCR. Clone size and the V and J calls come from that table; the DNA yielded D and trimming. The data contain some 46,000 clones, approximately 83% of them singletons. One Seattle source followed patients from active infection through their disease course. The germline CDR1 and CDR2 sequences are SGHRS and YFSETQ. The ends lost 0 bases at V and 7 bases at J; junction bases unmatched: 6. The CDR3 is made up of 16 amino acids.

Sequenced: peripheral blood. V gene TRBV5-1 combines with J gene TRBJ1-4, with 10 positions matching TRBD1. This receptor was identified in a woman over 75 with COVID-19, enrolled during active disease. The CDR3 coding sequence is TGCGCCAGCAGCTTGGAACCGGGACAGGGGAGTGAAAAACTGTTTTTT. As protein: CASSLEPGQGSEKLFF.